A selection of T cell receptor beta chains follows, all from one sample in a study of T cells in Graves' hyperthyroidism and ophthalmopathy. TCRdb reprocessed the multiplex PCR reads with MiXCR, giving one entry per CDR3 protein. The table records approximately 740,000 distinct CDR3 sequences, about 15% of them present only once. Sequencing was performed on blood. The receptors derive from a woman aged 18-29 years with Graves' hyperthyroidism. CDR3s include the opening cysteine and the closing phenylalanine or tryptophan. D genes are given only for firm matches. Clone size, where shown, is once, few, many, or a class for clones that have expanded.

>few|TRBD2|TRBV20-1|TRBJ2-7
CSASAGLAGGGYEQYF
TGCAGTGCTAGCGCGGGACTAGCGGGAGGGGGTTACGAGCAGTACTTC
>few|NA|TRBV6-2/TRBV6-3|TRBJ1-5
CASSYSYREPSNQPQHF
TGTGCCAGCAGTTACTCGTATCGGGAGCCGAGCAATCAGCCCCAGCATTTT
>many|TRBD1|TRBV5-8|TRBJ2-2
CASTRDRGWTGELFF
TGTGCCAGCACCCGGGACAGGGGATGGACCGGGGAGCTGTTTTTT
>few|TRBD2|TRBV15|TRBJ2-1
CATSRDLADEQFF
TGTGCCACCAGCAGAGATCTAGCGGATGAGCAGTTCTTC
>few|NA|TRBV6-2/TRBV6-3|TRBJ2-3
CASGSLSPTLWQYF
TGTGCCAGCGGTTCCTTGTCCCCCACACTCTGGCAGTATTTT
>NA|NA|TRBV19|TRBJ2-1
CASSINPREQFF
TGTGCCAGTAGTATTAACCCGCGGGAGCAGTTCTTC
>NA|NA|TRBV10-3|TRBJ2-2
CAITEGGTTGELFF
TGTGCCATCACGGAGGGAGGAACCACCGGGGAGCTGTTTTTT
>NA|TRBD2|TRBV30|TRBJ2-5
CAWSPGGAAQETQYF
TGTGCCTGGAGTCCCGGGGGGGCAGCTCAAGAGACCCAGTACTTC
>many|NA|TRBV12-3/TRBV12-4|TRBJ2-7
CASSPLPEGEQYF
TGTGCCAGCAGTCCTCTCCCGGAAGGCGAGCAGTACTTC
>NA|TRBD2|TRBV6-2/TRBV6-3|TRBJ2-1
CASRAVAGNEQFF
TGTGCCAGCAGGGCAGTAGCGGGCAATGAGCAGTTCTTC
>few|NA|TRBV12-3/TRBV12-4|TRBJ2-7
CASSLKGTPSYEQYF
TGTGCCAGCAGTTTAAAGGGGACTCCATCCTACGAGCAGTACTTC
>NA|NA|TRBV6-1|TRBJ1-6
CASRVEPNSPLHF
TGTGCCAGCCGGGTGGAACCTAATTCACCCCTCCACTTT
>few|NA|TRBV28|TRBJ2-2
CASSQILRAGELFF
TGTGCCAGCAGCCAAATCCTAAGGGCCGGGGAGCTGTTTTTT
>NA|NA|TRBV6-1|TRBJ1-2
CASSAQGGYTF
TGTGCCAGCAGCGCCCAGGGGGGCTACACCTTC
>NA|NA|TRBV5-1|TRBJ2-2
CASSLETVTGELFF
TGCGCCAGCAGCTTGGAGACAGTCACCGGGGAGCTGTTTTTT
>NA|TRBD2|TRBV6-2/TRBV6-3|TRBJ2-1
CASSGSGGQETQFF
TGTGCCAGCAGTGGATCGGGGGGGCAAGAGACCCAGTTCTTC
>many|NA|TRBV2|TRBJ1-1
CASRGRPNTEAFF
TGTGCCAGCAGGGGCAGGCCGAACACTGAAGCTTTCTTT
>many|NA|TRBV12-3/TRBV12-4|TRBJ2-4
CASRFRGGIGAVKNIQYF
TGTGCCAGCAGGTTTAGGGGTGGAATCGGCGCTGTCAAAAACATTCAGTACTTC
>many|TRBD1|TRBV12-3/TRBV12-4|TRBJ1-4
CASSLRQGLNEKLFF
TGTGCCAGCAGCCTTCGACAGGGGCTCAATGAAAAACTGTTTTTT
>many|TRBD2|TRBV11-2|TRBJ2-7
CASSLVAGGIWEQYF
TGTGCCAGCAGCTTAGTAGCGGGGGGCATTTGGGAGCAGTACTTC
>NA|NA|TRBV15|TRBJ2-3
CATSRDEGVARTQYF
TGTGCCACCAGCAGAGATGAGGGGGTTGCGCGGACGCAGTATTTT
>few|TRBD2|TRBV7-2|TRBJ2-7
CASRLAGGKAYEQYF
TGTGCCAGTCGCTTAGCGGGAGGAAAGGCCTACGAGCAGTACTTC
>many|NA|TRBV12-3/TRBV12-4|TRBJ1-1
CADVPTQNTEAFF
TGTGCCGATGTCCCCACCCAGAATACTGAAGCTTTCTTT
>many|NA|TRBV5-6|TRBJ1-2
CASGVEGLREGSDGYTF
TGTGCCAGCGGAGTGGAAGGGCTAAGGGAGGGGTCGGATGGCTACACCTTC
>NA|NA|TRBV3-1|TRBJ1-5
CASSQGRLGNQPQHF
TGTGCCAGCAGCCAAGGGCGTCTAGGAAATCAGCCCCAGCATTTT
>NA|TRBD2|TRBV6-1|TRBJ2-2
CASSPRPAASGRRKTGELFF
TGTGCCAGCTCACCGCGCCCGGCGGCTAGCGGGAGGAGGAAGACCGGGGAGCTGTTTTTT
>NA|NA|TRBV18|TRBJ1-1
CASSPQPGGTEAFF
TGTGCCAGCTCCCCGCAGCCGGGGGGCACTGAAGCTTTCTTT
>NA|NA|TRBV30|TRBJ2-1
CAWRNRGYNEQFF
TGTGCCTGGAGAAATCGGGGCTACAATGAGCAGTTCTTC
>NA|NA|TRBV29-1|TRBJ1-4
CSVTEGSNEKLFF
TGCAGCGTTACAGAAGGGAGTAATGAAAAACTGTTTTTT
>many|TRBD2|TRBV20-1|TRBJ2-5
CSTNSGSAETQYF
TGCAGTACCAATAGCGGGAGCGCAGAGACCCAGTACTTC
>NA|TRBD2|TRBV7-2|TRBJ2-4
CASSLAAGGNNIQYF
TGTGCCAGCAGCTTAGCAGCGGGAGGGAACAACATTCAGTACTTC
>NA|TRBD1|TRBV5-5|TRBJ1-1
CASSTRTGIEAFF
TGTGCCAGCAGCACACGGACAGGGATTGAAGCTTTCTTT
>many|NA|TRBV18|TRBJ2-5
CASSPGQLQETQYF
TGTGCCAGCTCACCGGGACAACTCCAAGAGACCCAGTACTTC
>many|TRBD1|TRBV28|TRBJ2-7
CASSPRTGRGYEQYF
TGTGCCAGCAGTCCTCGGACAGGGCGAGGGTACGAGCAGTACTTC
>NA|NA|TRBV20-1|TRBJ2-1
CSARRVTDVGNEQFF
TGCAGTGCTAGAAGGGTGACGGACGTCGGCAATGAGCAGTTCTTC
>many|TRBD1|TRBV12-3/TRBV12-4|TRBJ2-7
CASSSDSWTGHGGHEQYF
TGTGCCAGCAGCTCCGATAGCTGGACAGGCCATGGAGGCCACGAGCAGTACTTC
>many|NA|TRBV6-1|TRBJ1-1
CASSEPGTPRNTEAFF
TGTGCCAGCAGTGAACCGGGGACTCCCAGGAACACTGAAGCTTTCTTT
>many|NA|TRBV30|TRBJ2-3
CAWSRSVSADTQYF
TGTGCCTGGAGCAGATCCGTCTCGGCAGATACGCAGTATTTT
>many|TRBD1|TRBV27|TRBJ2-7
CASSIGTDYEQYF
TGTGCCAGCAGTATCGGGACAGACTACGAGCAGTACTTC
>NA|NA|TRBV15|TRBJ2-3
CATGIGADTQYF
TGTGCCACCGGGATTGGAGCGGATACGCAGTATTTT
>NA|NA|TRBV20-1|TRBJ1-1
CSARGRDIMNTEAFF
TGCAGTGCTAGAGGGCGGGACATAATGAACACTGAAGCTTTCTTT
>few|NA|TRBV9|TRBJ2-7
CASSPDTWEPGEQYF
TGTGCCAGCAGCCCCGATACGTGGGAGCCGGGCGAGCAGTACTTC
>many|NA|TRBV4-1|TRBJ2-7
CASSQVRGVHEQYF
TGCGCCAGCAGCCAAGTGCGCGGCGTCCACGAGCAGTACTTC
>many|NA|TRBV11-2|TRBJ1-1
CASSGFRGAEAFF
TGTGCCAGCAGCGGATTTCGGGGGGCTGAAGCTTTCTTT
>NA|NA|TRBV28|TRBJ2-7
CASSLYPGERGLGEQYF
TGTGCCAGCAGTTTATATCCCGGGGAACGGGGTTTGGGCGAGCAGTACTTC
>few|NA|TRBV5-1|TRBJ1-1
CASSSWGGANTEAFF
TGCGCCAGCAGCTCATGGGGGGGGGCGAACACTGAAGCTTTCTTT
>many|TRBD1|TRBV6-1|TRBJ1-5
CASSSDRVNQPQHF
TGTGCCAGCAGCTCAGACAGGGTCAATCAGCCCCAGCATTTT
>NA|NA|TRBV7-2|TRBJ2-5
CASSYNIQETQYF
TGTGCCAGCAGCTACAATATCCAAGAGACCCAGTACTTC
>NA|TRBD2|TRBV5-4|TRBJ2-1
CASSSPGLAGGRNEQFF
TGTGCCAGCAGCTCCCCGGGACTAGCGGGAGGTCGGAATGAGCAGTTCTTC
>NA|NA|TRBV28|TRBJ2-2
CASLTSLTGELFF
TGTGCCAGCCTTACTAGTTTGACCGGGGAGCTGTTTTTT
>many|TRBD2|TRBV29-1|TRBJ2-1
CSAPSGTSGYNEQFF
TGCAGCGCCCCGAGTGGAACTAGCGGATACAATGAGCAGTTCTTC
>few|NA|TRBV13|TRBJ1-1
CASSLRQENTEAFF
TGTGCCAGCAGCTTAAGGCAAGAGAACACTGAAGCTTTCTTT
>many|TRBD2|TRBV11-2|TRBJ2-7
CASSLGGRADEQYF
TGTGCCAGCAGCTTAGGAGGGAGGGCTGACGAGCAGTACTTC
>NA|NA|TRBV7-9|TRBJ2-3
CASSPGDNTDTQYF
TGTGCCAGCAGCCCTGGGGACAACACAGATACGCAGTATTTT
>many|NA|TRBV12-3/TRBV12-4|TRBJ2-5
CASSFLQREPYF
TGTGCCAGCAGTTTCCTACAGAGAGAACCGTACTTC
>few|TRBD1|TRBV18|TRBJ1-2
CASSPGTGNDYGYTF
TGTGCCAGCTCACCCGGGACAGGGAATGACTATGGCTACACCTTC
>few|NA|TRBV19|TRBJ1-1
CASTPGGITEAFF
TGTGCCAGTACCCCCGGGGGCATTACTGAAGCTTTCTTT